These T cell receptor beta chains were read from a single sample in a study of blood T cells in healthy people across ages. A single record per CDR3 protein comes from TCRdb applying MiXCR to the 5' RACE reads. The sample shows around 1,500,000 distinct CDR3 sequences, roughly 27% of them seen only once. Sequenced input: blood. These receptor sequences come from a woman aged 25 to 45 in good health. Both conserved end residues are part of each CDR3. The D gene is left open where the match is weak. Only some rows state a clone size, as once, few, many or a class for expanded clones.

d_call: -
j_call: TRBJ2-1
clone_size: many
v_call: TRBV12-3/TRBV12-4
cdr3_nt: TGTGCCAGCAGTTTACGTCAGGGGAATGAGCAGTTCTTC
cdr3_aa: CASSLRQGNEQFF

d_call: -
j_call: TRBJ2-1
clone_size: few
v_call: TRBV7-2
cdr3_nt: TGTGCCAGTTTAAGACAGGCCCATGAGCAGTTCTTC
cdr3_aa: CASLRQAHEQFF

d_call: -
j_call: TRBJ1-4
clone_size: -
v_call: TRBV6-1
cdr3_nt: TGTGCCAGCAGTGAATCCGAACGTCCTAATGAAAAACGGTTTTTT
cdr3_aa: CASSESERPNEKRFF

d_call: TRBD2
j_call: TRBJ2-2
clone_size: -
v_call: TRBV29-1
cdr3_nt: TGCAGCGCTGCCCGACTAGCGGGGGCCGGGGAGCTGTTTTTT
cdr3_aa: CSAARLAGAGELFF

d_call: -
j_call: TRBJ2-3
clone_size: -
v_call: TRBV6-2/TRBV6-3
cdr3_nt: TGTGCCAGCAGTCGCCTCGGGGGCACGGATACGCAGTATTTT
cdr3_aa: CASSRLGGTDTQYF

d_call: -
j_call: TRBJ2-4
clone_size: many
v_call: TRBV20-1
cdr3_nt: TGCAGTGCTAGAGGCCGGAGAGACATTCAGTACTTC
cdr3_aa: CSARGRRDIQYF

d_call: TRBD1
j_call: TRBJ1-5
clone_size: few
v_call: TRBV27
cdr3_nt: TGTGCCACGCAAGACAGGGGATATAGCAATCAGCCCCAGCATTTT
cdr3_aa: CATQDRGYSNQPQHF

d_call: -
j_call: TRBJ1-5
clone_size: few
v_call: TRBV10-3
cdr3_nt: TGTGCCATCCAGGTTTCTGGCAATCAGCCCCAGCATTTT
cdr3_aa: CAIQVSGNQPQHF

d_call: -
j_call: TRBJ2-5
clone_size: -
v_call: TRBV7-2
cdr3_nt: TGTGCCAGCAGCTCCGATAAGTTAGAGACCCAGTACTTC
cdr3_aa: CASSSDKLETQYF

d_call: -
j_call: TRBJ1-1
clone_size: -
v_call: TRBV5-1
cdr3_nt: TGCGCCAGCGGCTTGGGAGACACGGCTTTCTTT
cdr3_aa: CASGLGDTAFF

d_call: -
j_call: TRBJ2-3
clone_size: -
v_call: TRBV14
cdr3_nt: TGTGCCAGCGGGGATCGCACAGATACGCAGTATTTT
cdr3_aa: CASGDRTDTQYF

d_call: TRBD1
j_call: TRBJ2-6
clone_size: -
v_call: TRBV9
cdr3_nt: TGTGCCAGCAGCCCACCTCAGGGGACAGTAGTATCTGTGGCCAACGTCCTGACTTTC
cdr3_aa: CASSPPQGTVVSVANVLTF

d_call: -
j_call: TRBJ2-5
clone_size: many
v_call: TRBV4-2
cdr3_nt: TGTGCCAGCAGCCAAGAACTAGTCGGGGAGACCCAGTACTTC
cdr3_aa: CASSQELVGETQYF

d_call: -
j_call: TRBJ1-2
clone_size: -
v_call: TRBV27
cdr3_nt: TGTGCCAGCAGCCCTCAATATCAAAAGAACTATGGCTACACCTTC
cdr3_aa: CASSPQYQKNYGYTF

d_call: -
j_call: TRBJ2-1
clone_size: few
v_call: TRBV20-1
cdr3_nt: TGCAGTGCCGCGACGGGACTTCAAGGCCTCTACAATGAGCAGTTCTTC
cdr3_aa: CSAATGLQGLYNEQFF

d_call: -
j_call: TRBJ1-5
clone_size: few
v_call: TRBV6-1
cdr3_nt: TGTGCCAGCAGTGAAGCTGTCAACACCTATAGCAATCAGCCCCAGCATTTT
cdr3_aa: CASSEAVNTYSNQPQHF

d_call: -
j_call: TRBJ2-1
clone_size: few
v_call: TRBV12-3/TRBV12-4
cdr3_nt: TGTGCCAGCAGTTCCGGCCCGGGGAACCCCAACCGACACAATGAGCAGTTCTTC
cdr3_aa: CASSSGPGNPNRHNEQFF

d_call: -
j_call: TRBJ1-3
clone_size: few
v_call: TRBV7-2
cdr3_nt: TGTGCCAGCAGTACCAAGACGGGGGGAAACACCATATATTTT
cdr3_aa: CASSTKTGGNTIYF

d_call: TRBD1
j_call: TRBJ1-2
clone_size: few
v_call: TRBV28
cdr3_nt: TGTGCCAGCATTCTTGGGACAGGCGTACAAGGGGGCTACACCTTC
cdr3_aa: CASILGTGVQGGYTF

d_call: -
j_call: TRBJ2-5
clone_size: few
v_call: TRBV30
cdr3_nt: TGTGCCTGGAGTCCTACAGGGGAGGGGTCGGAGCAGTACTTC
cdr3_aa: CAWSPTGEGSEQYF

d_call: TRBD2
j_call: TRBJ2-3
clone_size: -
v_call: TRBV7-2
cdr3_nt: TGTGCCAGCAGCTCCCAGGGACTAGCGGGAGGGCCTCGCACAGATACGCAGTATTTT
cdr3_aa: CASSSQGLAGGPRTDTQYF

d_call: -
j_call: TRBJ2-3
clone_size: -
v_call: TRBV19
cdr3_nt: TGTGCCAGTACTATGGACAGTAGCACAGATACGCAGTATTTT
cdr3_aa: CASTMDSSTDTQYF

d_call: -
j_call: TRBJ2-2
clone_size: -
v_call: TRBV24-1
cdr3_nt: TGTGCCACCAGTGATCCCCGAAGCGGGAACACCGGGGAGCTGTTTTTT
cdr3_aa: CATSDPRSGNTGELFF

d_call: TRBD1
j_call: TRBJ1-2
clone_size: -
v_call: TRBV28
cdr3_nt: TGTGCCAGCAGTCCGAGGACAGGGAGGCGCTATGGCTACACCTTC
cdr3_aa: CASSPRTGRRYGYTF

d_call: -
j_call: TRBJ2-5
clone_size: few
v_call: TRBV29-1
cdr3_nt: TGCAGCGCAGCCGGGACTCTTCAAGAGACCCAGTACTTC
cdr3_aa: CSAAGTLQETQYF

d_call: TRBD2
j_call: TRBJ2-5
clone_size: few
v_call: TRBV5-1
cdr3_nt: TGCGCCAGCAGCTTGGGACTAGCAACCCAAGAGACCCAGTACTTC
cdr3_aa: CASSLGLATQETQYF

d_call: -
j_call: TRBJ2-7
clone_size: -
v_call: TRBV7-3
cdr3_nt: TGTGCCAGCAGCGTGAATCCGGGACACCACTACGAGCAGTACTTC
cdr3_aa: CASSVNPGHHYEQYF

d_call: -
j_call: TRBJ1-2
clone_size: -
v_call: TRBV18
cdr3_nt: -
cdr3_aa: CASSPVGDGNTF

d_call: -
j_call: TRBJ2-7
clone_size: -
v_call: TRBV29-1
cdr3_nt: TGCAGCGTTGAAGGGACCTCAAACGGCTACGAGCAGTACTTC
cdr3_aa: CSVEGTSNGYEQYF

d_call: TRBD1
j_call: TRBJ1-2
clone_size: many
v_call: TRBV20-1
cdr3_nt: TGCAGTGCGAAAGCGGGACAGGGGATAAGCTACACCTTC
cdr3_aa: CSAKAGQGISYTF

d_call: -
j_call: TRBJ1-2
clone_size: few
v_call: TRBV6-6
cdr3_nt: TGTGCCAGCAGCCGCGGGGACATTGATGGCTACACCTTC
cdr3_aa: CASSRGDIDGYTF

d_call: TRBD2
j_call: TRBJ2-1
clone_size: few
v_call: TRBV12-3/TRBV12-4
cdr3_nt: TGTGCCACCACTAGCGGGAGAATAAGCGATGAGCAGTTCTTC
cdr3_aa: CATTSGRISDEQFF

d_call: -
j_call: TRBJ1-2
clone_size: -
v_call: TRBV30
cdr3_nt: TGTGCCTGGAAGATACAAGGACCGGCCGGTGGCTACACCTTC
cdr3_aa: CAWKIQGPAGGYTF

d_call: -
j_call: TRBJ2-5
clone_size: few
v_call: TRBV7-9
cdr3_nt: TGTGCCAGCAGCTTAGAGGTCATAGAGACCCAGTACTTC
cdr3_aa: CASSLEVIETQYF

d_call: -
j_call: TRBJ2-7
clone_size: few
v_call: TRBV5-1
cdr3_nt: TGCGCCAGCCACTCTGGGGTATTCTCCTACGAGCAGTACTTC
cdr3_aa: CASHSGVFSYEQYF

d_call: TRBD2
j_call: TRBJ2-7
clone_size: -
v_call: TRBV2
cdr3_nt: TGTGCCAGCAGTGAGGCGACTAGCGGCGGCTACGAGCAGTACTTC
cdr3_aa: CASSEATSGGYEQYF

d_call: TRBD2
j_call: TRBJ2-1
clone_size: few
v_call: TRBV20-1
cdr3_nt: TGCAGTGCTAGACTAGCGGGGCGGGGTGAGCAGTTCTTC
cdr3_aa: CSARLAGRGEQFF

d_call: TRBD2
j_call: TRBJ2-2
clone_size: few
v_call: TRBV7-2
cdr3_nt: TGTGCCAGCAGCCCGCGGCGTAGCGGGAACGGCGGGGAGCTGTTTTTT
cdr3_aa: CASSPRRSGNGGELFF

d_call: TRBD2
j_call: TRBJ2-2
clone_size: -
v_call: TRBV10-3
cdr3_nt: TGTGCCATCAAAGCTAGCGGGCCTACCGGGGAGCTGTTTTTT
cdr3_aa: CAIKASGPTGELFF

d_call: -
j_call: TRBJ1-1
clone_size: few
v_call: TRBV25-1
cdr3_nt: TGTGCCAGCAGTGAAGGGGCCACTGAAGCTTTCTTT
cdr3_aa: CASSEGATEAFF

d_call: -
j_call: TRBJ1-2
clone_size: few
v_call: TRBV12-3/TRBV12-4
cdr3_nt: TGTGCCAGCAGTTTTGTGGTCAGCGAAGCACACTATGGCTACACCTTC
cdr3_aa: CASSFVVSEAHYGYTF

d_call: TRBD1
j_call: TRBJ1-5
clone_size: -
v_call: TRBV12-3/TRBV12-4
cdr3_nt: TGTGCCAGCAGACTAAACAGGGGGGATTCTAGCAATCAGCCCCAGCATTTT
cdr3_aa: CASRLNRGDSSNQPQHF

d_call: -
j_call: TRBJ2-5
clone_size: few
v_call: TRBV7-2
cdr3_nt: TGTGCCAGCAGTCCGACAGGGTGGGGGGCGACCCAGTACTTC
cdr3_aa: CASSPTGWGATQYF

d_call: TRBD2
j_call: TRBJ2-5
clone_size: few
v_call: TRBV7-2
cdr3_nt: TGTGCCAGCAGCTTAGTGTTTCTAGCGGGGGGAGAGACCCAGTACTTC
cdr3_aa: CASSLVFLAGGETQYF

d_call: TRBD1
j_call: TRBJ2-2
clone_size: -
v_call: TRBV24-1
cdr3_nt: TGTGCCACCTCCAGGGGGCTGAACACCGGGGAGCTGTTTTTT
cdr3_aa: CATSRGLNTGELFF

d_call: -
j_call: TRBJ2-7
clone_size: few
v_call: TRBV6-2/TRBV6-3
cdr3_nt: TGTGCCAGCCGTCTAACGGGAGCCTACGAGCAGTACTTC
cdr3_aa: CASRLTGAYEQYF

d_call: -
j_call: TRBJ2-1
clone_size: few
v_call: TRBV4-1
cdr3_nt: TGCGCCAGCAGCCAAGTCGAGCGGAGTGAGCAGTTCTTC
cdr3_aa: CASSQVERSEQFF

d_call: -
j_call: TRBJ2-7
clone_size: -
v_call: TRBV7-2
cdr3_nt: TGTGCCGGCAGCCCGGGGACCTACGAGCAGTACTTC
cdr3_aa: CAGSPGTYEQYF

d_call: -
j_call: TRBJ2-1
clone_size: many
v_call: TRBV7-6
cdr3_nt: TGTGCCAGCAGCTTGCCATTACAGGGACATGAGCAGTTCTTC
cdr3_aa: CASSLPLQGHEQFF

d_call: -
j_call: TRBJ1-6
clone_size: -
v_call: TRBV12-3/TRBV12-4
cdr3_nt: TGTGCCAGCAGTGGGGAGGATCGATCACCCCTCCACTTT
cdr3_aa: CASSGEDRSPLHF

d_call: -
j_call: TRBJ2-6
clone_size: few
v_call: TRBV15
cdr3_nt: TGTGCCACCAGTAACCCTCTCCCCGGCTCTGGGGCCAACGTCCTGACTTTC
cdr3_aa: CATSNPLPGSGANVLTF

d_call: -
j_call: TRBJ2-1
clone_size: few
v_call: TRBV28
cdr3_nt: TGTGCCAGCAGTTTATCCAGGGTTCGGATGGGGGATGAGCAGTTCTTC
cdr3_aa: CASSLSRVRMGDEQFF

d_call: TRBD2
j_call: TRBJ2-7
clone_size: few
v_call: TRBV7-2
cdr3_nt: TGTGCCAGCAGCTTTGCAGCGGGAGGTTCCTACGAGCAGTACTTC
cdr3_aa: CASSFAAGGSYEQYF

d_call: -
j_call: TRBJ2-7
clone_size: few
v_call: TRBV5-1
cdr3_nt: TGCGCCAGCAGGCTAGCTACAGCAAACTACGAGCAGTACTTC
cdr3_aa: CASRLATANYEQYF